One T cell receptor beta chain is described in this entry. How the authors handled the data: For nucleated cells, counts were estimated from reference gene primer amplification. The repertoire was sequenced with immunoSEQ multiplex PCR; TCRdb's copy has only in-frame clones and lacks some. The D gene and trimming were derived from the DNA, and the V and J assignments and clone size from that table. In the table there are about 150,000 clones, about nine tenths of which are singletons. This sample stems from a study of blood T cell repertoires in COVID-19. Turning to the study itself: From the United States, Italy and Spain came samples of acute and convalescent COVID-19. Sources were T cells, B-cell-depleted T cells, or PBMCs; the material itself was cDNA or gDNA.

Recruited during active infection, patients (from Seattle) were subsequently followed longitudinally. Trimming took 0 bases from V and 0 from J, leaving 14 bases between them. Germline-derived CDR1 and CDR2 are ENHRY and SYGVKD. CDR3 length: 17 amino acids. This TCR was recovered from a man younger than 35 with COVID-19, enrolled during active disease. Sequencing was performed on peripheral blood. The chain couples TRBV10-3 to TRBJ1-1; D remains ambiguous. The CDR3 DNA follows: TGTGCCATCAGTGAGTCCCCAGTAATCACATTGAACACTGAAGCTTTCTTT. Translation: CAISESPVITLNTEAFF.